This entry describes one T cell receptor (beta chain). This record comes from a study of blood T cell repertoires in COVID-19. Study-wide background: The United States, Italy and Spain supplied acute and convalescent COVID-19 samples.

Under the authors' procedure: The assay estimated nucleated cells by amplifying reference gene primers. Libraries were prepared by immunoSEQ multiplex PCR; TCRdb keeps only in-frame clonotypes and omits some of them. V and J calls plus clone size are reproduced from that table; the DNA served to infer D and trimming. The data show about 220,000 clones, approximately 90% seen once. Participants, 18 to 89 years old, spanned 25 or so US areas. Germline V gene sequence: CDR1 SGDLS, CDR2 YYNGEE. This CDR3 is 16 amino acids long. The junction had 13 bases not matched to a gene; V was cut back by 3 bases and J by 9 bases.

The clonotype comes from a woman in her thirties or forties with acute COVID-19. V gene TRBV9 combines with J gene TRBJ2-1; 9 bases align to TRBD1. Material for sequencing was PBMCs or T cells enriched from blood (not recorded which). DNA for the CDR3: TGTGCCAGCAGCGCCGGACCCGGGACAGGGCCCAGTGAGCAGTTCTTC. Protein product: CASSAGPGTGPSEQFF.